The rows below give T cell receptor beta chains drawn from one sample of a study of blood T cell repertoires in COVID-19. Assay: immunoSEQ multiplex PCR; the TCRdb copy retains only in-frame clones and omits some. The sample has 180,000 or so clones; about 85% are singletons. The sample consisted of peripheral blood. Receptors originate from a man aged 55 to 70 who had recovered from COVID-19. The CDR3 runs from the conserved cysteine through the conserved F or W. Each record gives: D gene, J gene, clone size, V gene, CDR3 DNA, CDR3 protein. The D gene is left open where the match is weak. Some rows mark clone size as missing; the rest say once, few, many or name a class of expanded clone.

>TRBD1|TRBJ1-2|few|TRBV5-1
TGCGCCAGCAGCCCCGGACAGGGGAGCGGCTACACCTTC
CASSPGQGSGYTF
>TRBD2|TRBJ2-3|.|TRBV9
TGTGCCAGCAGCGTAGGGGTTAGCGGGGAAGATACGCAGTATTTT
CASSVGVSGEDTQYF
>.|TRBJ1-1|.|TRBV15
TGTGCCACCAGCAGACCGACACCCGCGGGCGCTTTCTTT
CATSRPTPAGAFF
>.|TRBJ2-2|.|TRBV6-5
TGTGCCAGCAGTTACACCCAGGGAAACACCGGGGAGCTGTTTTTT
CASSYTQGNTGELFF
>TRBD1|TRBJ1-2|.|TRBV5-1
TGCGCCAGCAGCCCCCAGGGGGAAGGTACGGGCTACACCTTC
CASSPQGEGTGYTF
>TRBD1|TRBJ2-7|once|TRBV6-5
TGTGCCAGCAGTTACGGTCAAGGACAGGGGTACGAGCAGTACTTC
CASSYGQGQGYEQYF
>.|TRBJ1-5|many|TRBV7-2
TGTGCCAGCAGCTTAGCAGGGGGTCCTTATCAGCCCCAGCATTTT
CASSLAGGPYQPQHF
>TRBD1|TRBJ2-2|.|TRBV4-1
TGCGCCAGCAGTCAGGGACAGGGGAACACCGGGGAGCTGTTTTTT
CASSQGQGNTGELFF
>TRBD1|TRBJ1-4|once|TRBV6-1
TGTGCCAGCAGTGAAGGGAAGGGGGCTGATGAAAAACTGTTTTTT
CASSEGKGADEKLFF
>.|TRBJ2-2|.|TRBV5-1
TGCGCCAGCAGGCCTGACGAAGGGGCCGGGGAGCTGTTTTTT
CASRPDEGAGELFF
>TRBD1|TRBJ1-5|few|TRBV5-1
TGCGCCAGCAGCTCCGGGACAGGGAATCAGCCCCAGCATTTT
CASSSGTGNQPQHF
>.|TRBJ1-6|.|TRBV10-3
TGTGCCATCAGTGACACAGGGAGCTCCTATAATTCACCCCTCCACTTT
CAISDTGSSYNSPLHF
>.|TRBJ1-1|once|TRBV7-3
TGTGCCAGCAGCTTAACGGGGACAACTGAAGCTTTCTTT
CASSLTGTTEAFF
>TRBD1|TRBJ1-6|few|TRBV4-1
TGCGCCAGCAGCGCCCAGATGGAGGGGGCAGGTTCACCCCTCCACTTT
CASSAQMEGAGSPLHF
>.|TRBJ1-6|.|TRBV3-1/TRBV3-2
TGTGCCAGCAGCCGCGCGGACAGAAATTCACCCCTCCACTTT
CASSRADRNSPLHF
>.|TRBJ1-4|.|TRBV6-5
TGTGCCAGCAGTTACTCGGCAGGGGTGGGGGAAAAACTGTTTTTT
CASSYSAGVGEKLFF
>TRBD1|TRBJ1-1|few|TRBV12-3/TRBV12-4
TGTGCCAGCAGTTACTACAGGGGGACTATGGCTTTCTTT
CASSYYRGTMAFF
>.|TRBJ2-3|.|TRBV24-1
TGTGCCACCAGTGACTTATCCACAGATACGCAGTATTTT
CATSDLSTDTQYF
>TRBD1|TRBJ1-2|.|TRBV4-2
TGTGCCAGCAGCCAGGGCTTGGACAGGAGCTATGGCTACACCTTC
CASSQGLDRSYGYTF